This record covers a single TCR beta chain. Its antigen target is currently unknown. It may be a read error: a sequence one base away is much more abundant. In the germline V gene, CDR1 corresponds to MNHGY and CDR2 to SVAAGI. The germline ends are 17 bases apart after V is trimmed by 4 bases and J by 2 bases. Including the terminal cysteine and phenylalanine, the CDR3 comprises 17 residues. Kept here is only the CDR3 DNA, which spans 51 bases and is read in frame from base 1. Library creation used multiplex PCR. The sequencing machine was an Illumina HiSeq 4000. iRepertoire HTBI primers and Arm-PCR amplification of CDR3 regions were used to construct TCR beta libraries. Before sequencing, the PCR products went through gel purification. Processing in the source paper ran as follows. Gene usage analysis of CDR3 amino acid clonotypes used the roughly 60 TRBV and more than 13 TRBJ segments found across samples. Filtered high-quality paired reads were merged into contigs using COPE and FqMerger. BLAST was used to align contigs to IMGT TRBV, TRBD and TRBJ reference genes, with CDR3 defined following IMGT. Highly expanded clones were defined as clonotypes with a frequency above 0.1%. Shannon entropy served as the measure of repertoire diversity, while the Gini coefficient captured V-J evenness. A clonotype found in more than one individual was treated as public. The public reads were run again by TCRdb, first through fastp at Q25 and then through MiXCR, and only productive beta chains were kept. CDR3 protein duplicates are merged, each entry listing the most common genes and DNA. TCRdb's processing, not the study's, gives the V and J calls here. The sample table records about 470,000 distinct CDR3 sequences; 15% to 20% of these occur just once. The ten largest clones add up to 12% of the sample.

The entry originates in a study of regulatory T cells in long-lasting Graves disease (dated by TCRdb to the early 2020s). Context from the whole study: Patients with newly diagnosed Graves' disease had been on antithyroid drugs for under 3 months. Persistent Graves' disease patients were compared with newly diagnosed Graves' disease patients by peripheral blood TCR sequencing and RNA sequencing. TCR sequencing covered around 13 persistent and around 20 newly diagnosed Graves' disease patients, around 33 samples in total. The study was registered as a clinical trial and conducted in China.

The time point label here, explained by the study, means: newly diagnosed GD, antithyroid drugs for less than 3 months. For both TCR sequencing and RNA sequencing, RNA was extracted from PBMCs using TRIzol. The diagnosis of Graves' disease was made according to American Thyroid Association guidelines. Patients for the study were recruited at an endocrinology department in Xi'an, China. From each patient, around 9 milliliters of peripheral blood was collected into an EDTA anticoagulant tube. Ficoll Paque Plus density gradient separation was used to isolate PBMCs, and no further T cell sorting was performed. An Agilent 2100 Bioanalyzer and agarose gel were used to check RNA quality, and a NanoDrop 2000 was used to measure RNA concentration. General conclusions and limits of the study: Only the TCR beta chain was sequenced and analyzed. Preferential use of TRBV28, TRBJ1-2 and TRBJ2-5 was observed in persistent disease, whereas TRBV20-1 and TRBJ2-1 were favored in newly diagnosed disease. The authors acknowledged the small sample size as a limitation that may reduce accuracy. Patients with persistent disease shared more public clonotypes (about 2,700) than newly diagnosed patients did (roughly 970). Compared with newly diagnosed patients, patients with persistent Graves' disease had lower TCR Shannon entropy and fewer highly expanded clones, which suggests clonal expansion. Only peripheral blood was studied, because thyroid tissue, the primary lesion, was inaccessible.

The data were also submitted as part of a second study, on T cells in Graves' hyperthyroidism and ophthalmopathy. Taken from the second paper: A patient counted as having stable Graves' hyperthyroidism if no progression to ophthalmopathy occurred over 18 months of follow-up. Hyperthyroidism patients were aged 18 to 65 years and newly diagnosed, with disease duration of less than 2 months. Any patient with an uncontrolled infection, another autoimmune disease, pregnancy or lactation was excluded. Diagnoses relied on clinical symptoms, serum thyroxine and TRAb, thyroid ultrasound and orbital computed tomography. The first round of RT-PCR for the TCR CDR3 was performed with the HTBI primer set and the Qiagen OneStep RT-PCR kit. Blood samples also contained most of the expanded thyroid clonotypes (frequency above 0.001), which suggests that blood repertoires may reflect thyroid immune responses. Ophthalmopathy was separated from stable hyperthyroidism by a 13 V-J signature model, with over 85% sensitivity and about 84% specificity obtained in cross-validation and 80%/75% obtained in testing. During validation, the model predicted progression to ophthalmopathy a median of approximately 6.5 months ahead of onset, with approximately 70% sensitivity and around 73% specificity. A discovery cohort of about a hundred patients, roughly 45 with Graves' ophthalmopathy and approximately 60 with stable Graves' hyperthyroidism, was used to find distinguishing TCR V-J signatures. Prospective prediction of ophthalmopathy was tested in an independent validation cohort consisting of 18 to 20 hyperthyroidism patients and over 15 patients who later progressed to ophthalmopathy. The approximately 95 discovery patients were divided at random into training and test sets in a 7:3 ratio. In addition, the study compared T-cell repertoires in thyroid tissue and in blood from roughly 6 Graves' hyperthyroidism patients. After sampling, hyperthyroidism patients received methimazole starting at 30 mg daily, and ophthalmopathy patients received high-dose intravenous methylprednisolone. Libraries were constructed in a second round of multiplex PCR, after which size selection and purification were performed. Paired-end sequencing of the libraries was performed with 100 bp reads on an Illumina HiSeq2000. SOAPnuke was used to process the raw data, throwing out any read that contained adapters or uncalled bases, had a mean Phred below 15, or lacked an exact constant-primer or identifier match. High-quality paired reads were merged using COPE v1.2.5, and each unique nucleotide sequence was defined as a clonotype. MiTCR v1.1 was used to align the clonotypes against IMGT TRBV, TRBD and TRBJ reference segments. Analysis was restricted to V-J combinations with a frequency above 0.0001, which covered roughly 99% of repertoires. A TCS score was defined as the ratio between F50 (clonal expansion) and ExV (chaos), using BLOSUM62-based TCRdist between CDR3 peptides within each V-J. Welch's t-statistics and random forest reduced roughly 530 V-J features to 13, which were used in a naive Bayes classifier (R e1071). No statistical method was used to set the sample size in advance, and investigators knew the group allocation. The paper reports TCR Vbeta CDR3 sequencing of over 120 peripheral blood samples: around 45 ophthalmopathy, over 70 hyperthyroidism and roughly 17 progressor patients.

The sample here was peripheral blood mononuclear cells (PBMCs), taken at new diagnosis, from a patient treated with antithyroid drugs. The sequence came from a man aged 40-49 years with Graves disease. Donor details come from another sample of the same person, matched by shared clones. Here the chain combines TRBV6-9 and TRBJ2-2, with the D gene too uncertain to name. Here the CDR3 is given as CASSSPSENRNTGELFF. The nucleotides read TGTGCCAGCAGTTCCCCCTCCGAGAACCGTAACACCGGGGAGCTGTTTTTT.